The clone carrying this T cell receptor beta chain was seen repeatedly, ten times or more. No antigen is known for it. The entry originates in a study of CD8 T cells in ankylosing spondylitis. Overall study results and limits: Some of the motif variants had earlier been found in reactive arthritis patients' fluid and blood. Disease-linked clones bore a CD8+ phenotype and were relatively rare in peripheral blood. Significant enrichment of disease-linked clones was reportedly seen in matched ankylosing spondylitis synovial fluid.

This CDR3 contains 13 residues. Trimming cost V 5 bases and J 4 bases; bases outside gene matches: 2. TCRdb re-called the 5' RACE reads with MiXCR, one entry per CDR3 protein. The sample comprises about 210,000 distinct CDR3 sequences, 8% to 10% of which are singletons, and around 5.1% rests with the top ten. The clonotype was recovered from a female donor with ankylosing spondylitis or in good health (not recorded which). The sequencing sample was made of blood, either unsorted or a sorted T cell fraction (not recorded which). This chain joins TRBV12-3 or TRBV12-4 and TRBJ2-1; 7 bases align to TRBD2. CDR3 residues: CASSTSAYNEQFF. CDR3 nucleotide sequence: TGTGCCAGCAGTACTAGCGCTTACAATGAGCAGTTCTTC.